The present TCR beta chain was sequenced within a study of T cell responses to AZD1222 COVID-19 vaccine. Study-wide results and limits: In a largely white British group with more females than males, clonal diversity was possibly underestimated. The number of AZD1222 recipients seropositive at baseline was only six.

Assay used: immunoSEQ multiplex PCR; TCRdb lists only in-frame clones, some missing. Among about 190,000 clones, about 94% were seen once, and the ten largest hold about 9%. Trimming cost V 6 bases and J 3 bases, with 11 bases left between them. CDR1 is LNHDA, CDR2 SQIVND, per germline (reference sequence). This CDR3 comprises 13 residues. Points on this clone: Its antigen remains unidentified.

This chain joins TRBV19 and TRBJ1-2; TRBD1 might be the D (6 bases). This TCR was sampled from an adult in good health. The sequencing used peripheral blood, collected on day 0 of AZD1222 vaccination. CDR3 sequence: CASSTGTHYGYTF. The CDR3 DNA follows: TGTGCCAGTAGCACCGGGACACACTATGGCTACACCTTC.